The clone carrying this TCR beta chain appeared a few times. Authors' data handling: Amplification with reference gene primers provided the estimates of nucleated cell counts. Some clones are missing from TCRdb's copy, which holds only in-frame ones; the method was immunoSEQ multiplex PCR. V, J and clone size are taken as reported in that table, and D and trimming were inferred from the DNA itself. The table shows some 170,000 clones, with approximately 80% occurring only once. The data stem from a study of blood T cell repertoires in COVID-19. As for the study in general: COVID-19 samples, acute and convalescent, were from the United States, Italy and Spain.

Recovered participants had two consecutive negative NP/OP PCR tests, healthcare professional clearance, or symptom resolution. Losses at the gene ends were 4 bases for V and 6 bases for J; bases not matched to a gene: 4. This CDR3 is built from 14 residues. Germline V lookup: CDR1 SGHVS, CDR2 FNYEAQ. V and J are TRBV7-6 and TRBJ2-2; TRBD2 agrees at 8 bases. The TCR comes from a woman aged 50 to 60 who had recovered from COVID-19. Sequenced material: PBMCs or T cells enriched from blood (not recorded which). This chain's CDR3 is CASSSLAAAGELFF. DNA for the CDR3: TGTGCCAGCAGCTCACTAGCGGCGGCCGGGGAGCTGTTTTTT.